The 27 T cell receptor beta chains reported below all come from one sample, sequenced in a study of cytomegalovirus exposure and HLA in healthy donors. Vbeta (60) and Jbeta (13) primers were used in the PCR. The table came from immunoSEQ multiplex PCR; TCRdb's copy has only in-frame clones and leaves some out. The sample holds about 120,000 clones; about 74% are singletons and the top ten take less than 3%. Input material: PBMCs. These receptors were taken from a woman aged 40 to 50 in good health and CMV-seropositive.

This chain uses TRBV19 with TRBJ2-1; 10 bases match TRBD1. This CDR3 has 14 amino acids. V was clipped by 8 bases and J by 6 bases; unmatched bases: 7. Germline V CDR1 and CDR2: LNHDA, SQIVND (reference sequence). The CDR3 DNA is TGTGCCAGTCTGACAGGGGGCGCGGGCAATGAGCAGTTCTTC. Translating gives CASLTGGAGNEQFF. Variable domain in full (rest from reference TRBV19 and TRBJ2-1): DGGITQSPKYLFRKEGQNVTLSCEQNLNHDAMYWYRQDPGQGLRLIYYSQIVNDFQKGDIAEGYSVSREKKESFPLTVTSAQKNPTAFYLCASLTGGAGNEQFFGPGTRLTVL.

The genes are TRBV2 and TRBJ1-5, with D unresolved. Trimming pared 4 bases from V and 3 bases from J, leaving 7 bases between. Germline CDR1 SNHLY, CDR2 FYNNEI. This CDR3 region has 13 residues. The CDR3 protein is CASSVGINQPQHF. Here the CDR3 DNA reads TGTGCCAGCAGTGTGGGCATCAATCAGCCCCAGCATTTT.

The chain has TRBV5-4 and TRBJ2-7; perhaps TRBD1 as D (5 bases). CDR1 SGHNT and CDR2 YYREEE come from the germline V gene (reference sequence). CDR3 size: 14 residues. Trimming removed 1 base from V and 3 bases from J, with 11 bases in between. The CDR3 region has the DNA TGTGCCAGCAGCTTGCAAGGGGTGCGCTACGAGCAGTACTTC. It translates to CASSLQGVRYEQYF. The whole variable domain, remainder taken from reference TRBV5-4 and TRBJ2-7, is ETGVTQSPTHLIKTRGQQVTLRCSSQSGHNTVSWYQQALGQGPQFIFQYYREEENGRGNFPPRFSGLQFPNYSSELNVNALELDDSALYLCASSLQGVRYEQYFGPGTRLTVT.

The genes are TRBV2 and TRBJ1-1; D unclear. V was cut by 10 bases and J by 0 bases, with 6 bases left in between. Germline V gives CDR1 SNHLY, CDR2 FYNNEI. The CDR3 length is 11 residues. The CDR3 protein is CANRVNTEAFF. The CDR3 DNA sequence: TGTGCCAACCGGGTGAACACTGAAGCTTTCTTT.

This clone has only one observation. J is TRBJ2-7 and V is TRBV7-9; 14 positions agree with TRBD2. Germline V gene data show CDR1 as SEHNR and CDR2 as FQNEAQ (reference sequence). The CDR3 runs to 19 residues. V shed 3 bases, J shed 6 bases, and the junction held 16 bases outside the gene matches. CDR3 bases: TGTGCCAGCAGCTTTTCGACTAGCGGGAGGGCCATCCCCTCCGCCGAGCAGTACTTC. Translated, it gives CASSFSTSGRAIPSAEQYF.

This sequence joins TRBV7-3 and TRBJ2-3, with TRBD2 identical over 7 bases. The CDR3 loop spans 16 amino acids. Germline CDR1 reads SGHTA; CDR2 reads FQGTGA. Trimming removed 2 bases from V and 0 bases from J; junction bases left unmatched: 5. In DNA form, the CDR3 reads TGTGCCAGCAGCTTAGGCGGGAGAGGGAGCACAGATACGCAGTATTTT. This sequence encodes CASSLGGRGSTDTQYF.

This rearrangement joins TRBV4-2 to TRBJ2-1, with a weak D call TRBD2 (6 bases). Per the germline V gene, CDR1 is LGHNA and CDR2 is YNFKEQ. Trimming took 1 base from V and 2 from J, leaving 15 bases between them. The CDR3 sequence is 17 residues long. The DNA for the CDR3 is TGTGCCAGCAGCCAAGGAGTAGCGGAGTTAACCTACAATGAGCAGTTCTTC. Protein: CASSQGVAELTYNEQFF.

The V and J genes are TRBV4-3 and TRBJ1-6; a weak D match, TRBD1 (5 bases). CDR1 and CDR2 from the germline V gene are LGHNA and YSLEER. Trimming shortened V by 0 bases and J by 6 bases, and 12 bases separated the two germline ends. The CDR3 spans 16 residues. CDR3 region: CASSQEPGVFNSPLHF. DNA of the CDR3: TGCGCCAGCAGCCAAGAACCGGGGGTTTTTAATTCACCCCTCCACTTT.

The CDR3 reads CASSLGSGRGGEQFF. Written as DNA, the CDR3 is TGTGCCAGCAGCTTAGGTAGCGGGAGGGGCGGTGAGCAGTTCTTC. The chain joins TRBV7-2 to TRBJ2-1; 11 nucleotides match TRBD2. This CDR3 has 15 amino acids. Trimming took 1 base from V and 9 from J; bases not matched to a gene: 5. Germline CDR1 is SGHTA and CDR2 is FQGNSA.

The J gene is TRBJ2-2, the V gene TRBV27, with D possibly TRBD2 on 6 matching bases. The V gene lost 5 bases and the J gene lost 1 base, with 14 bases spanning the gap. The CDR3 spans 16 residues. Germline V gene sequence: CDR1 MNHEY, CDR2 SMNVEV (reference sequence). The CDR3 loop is CASSIAGRWNTGELFF. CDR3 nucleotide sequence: TGTGCCAGCAGTATAGCAGGGAGGTGGAACACCGGGGAGCTGTTTTTT.

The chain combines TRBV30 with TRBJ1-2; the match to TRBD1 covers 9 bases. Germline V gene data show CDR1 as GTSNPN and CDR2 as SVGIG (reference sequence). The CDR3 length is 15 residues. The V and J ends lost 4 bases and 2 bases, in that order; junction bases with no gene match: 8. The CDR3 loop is CAWTPTGGANYGYTF. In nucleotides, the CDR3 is TGTGCCTGGACCCCTACAGGGGGCGCCAACTATGGCTACACCTTC.

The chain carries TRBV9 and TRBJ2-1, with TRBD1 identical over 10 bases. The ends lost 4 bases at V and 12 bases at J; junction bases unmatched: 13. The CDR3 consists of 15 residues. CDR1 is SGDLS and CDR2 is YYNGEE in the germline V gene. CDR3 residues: CASSTGRDRGWGQFF. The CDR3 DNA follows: TGTGCCAGCAGCACAGGGCGGGACAGGGGATGGGGGCAGTTCTTC.

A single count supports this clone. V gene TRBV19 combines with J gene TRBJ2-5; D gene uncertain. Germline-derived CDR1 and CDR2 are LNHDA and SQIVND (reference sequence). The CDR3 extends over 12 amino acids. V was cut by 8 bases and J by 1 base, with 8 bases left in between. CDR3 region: CASAHSQETQYF. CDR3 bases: TGTGCCAGTGCACACAGCCAAGAGACCCAGTACTTC.

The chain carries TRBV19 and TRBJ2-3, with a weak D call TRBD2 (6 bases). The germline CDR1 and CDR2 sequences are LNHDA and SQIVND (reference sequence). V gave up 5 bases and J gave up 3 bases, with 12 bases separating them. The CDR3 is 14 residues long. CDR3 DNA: TGTGCCAGTAGTCCAATGACTAGAACAGATACGCAGTATTTT. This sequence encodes CASSPMTRTDTQYF. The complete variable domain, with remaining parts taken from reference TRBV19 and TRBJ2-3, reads DGGITQSPKYLFRKEGQNVTLSCEQNLNHDAMYWYRQDPGQGLRLIYYSQIVNDFQKGDIAEGYSVSREKKESFPLTVTSAQKNPTAFYLCASSPMTRTDTQYFGPGTRLTVL.

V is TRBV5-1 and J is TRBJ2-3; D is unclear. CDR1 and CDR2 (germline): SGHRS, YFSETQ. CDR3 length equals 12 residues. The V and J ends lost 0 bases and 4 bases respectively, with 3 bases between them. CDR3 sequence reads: CASSLASDTQYF. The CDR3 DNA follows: TGCGCCAGCAGCTTGGCCTCAGATACGCAGTATTTT.

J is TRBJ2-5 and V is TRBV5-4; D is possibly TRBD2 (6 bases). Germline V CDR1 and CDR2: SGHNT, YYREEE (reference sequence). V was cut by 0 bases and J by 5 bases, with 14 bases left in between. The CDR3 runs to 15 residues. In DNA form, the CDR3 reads TGTGCCAGCAGCTTGGCCGGGGGAGTGGGGGAGACCCAGTACTTC. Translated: CASSLAGGVGETQYF.

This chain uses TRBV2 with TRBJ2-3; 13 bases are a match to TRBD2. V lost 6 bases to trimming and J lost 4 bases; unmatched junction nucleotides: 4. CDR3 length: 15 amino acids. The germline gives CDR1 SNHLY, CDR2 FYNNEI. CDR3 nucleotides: TGTGCCAGCAGGATACTAGCGGGGGGGTCAGATACGCAGTATTTT. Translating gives CASRILAGGSDTQYF.

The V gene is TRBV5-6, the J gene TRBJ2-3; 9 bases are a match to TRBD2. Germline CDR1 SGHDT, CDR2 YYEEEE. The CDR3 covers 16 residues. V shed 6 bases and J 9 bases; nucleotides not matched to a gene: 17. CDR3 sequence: CASTFISAGGLGTQYF. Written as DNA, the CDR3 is TGTGCCAGCACCTTTATCTCCGCGGGGGGGCTGGGAACGCAGTATTTT.

The CDR3 region is CASSPDRDPFYGYTF. The CDR3 coding sequence is TGTGCCAGCAGCCCCGACAGGGACCCCTTCTATGGCTACACCTTC. The rearrangement uses TRBV7-9 and TRBJ1-2; 7 bases line up with TRBD1. In germline, CDR1 is SEHNR, CDR2 FQNEAQ (reference sequence). The CDR3 consists of 15 residues. J was trimmed by 4 bases and V by 5 bases; bases with no gene match: 10.

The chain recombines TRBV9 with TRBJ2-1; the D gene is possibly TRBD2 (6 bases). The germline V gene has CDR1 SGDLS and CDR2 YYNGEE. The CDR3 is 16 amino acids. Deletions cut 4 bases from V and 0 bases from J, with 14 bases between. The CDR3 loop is CASSSRGSGSYNEQFF. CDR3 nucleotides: TGTGCCAGCAGCTCCCGGGGTAGCGGCTCCTACAATGAGCAGTTCTTC. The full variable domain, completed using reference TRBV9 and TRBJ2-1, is DSGVTQTPKHLITATGQRVTLRCSPRSGDLSVYWYQQSLDQGLQFLIQYYNGEERAKGNILERFSAQQFPDLHSELNLSSLELGDSALYFCASSSRGSGSYNEQFFGPGTRLTVL.

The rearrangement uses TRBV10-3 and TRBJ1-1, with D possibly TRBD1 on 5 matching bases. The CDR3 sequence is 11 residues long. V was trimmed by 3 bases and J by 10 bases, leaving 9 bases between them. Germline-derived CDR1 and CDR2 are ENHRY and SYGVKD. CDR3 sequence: CAISDWGVAFF. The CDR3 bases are TGTGCCATCAGTGACTGGGGGGTAGCTTTCTTT.

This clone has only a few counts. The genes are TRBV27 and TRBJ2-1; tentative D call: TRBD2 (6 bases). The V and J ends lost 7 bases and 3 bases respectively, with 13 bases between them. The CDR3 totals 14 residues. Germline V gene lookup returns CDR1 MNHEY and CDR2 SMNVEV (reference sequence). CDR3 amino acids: CASIKLGGYNEQFF. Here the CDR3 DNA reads TGTGCCAGCATCAAACTGGGGGGCTACAATGAGCAGTTCTTC.

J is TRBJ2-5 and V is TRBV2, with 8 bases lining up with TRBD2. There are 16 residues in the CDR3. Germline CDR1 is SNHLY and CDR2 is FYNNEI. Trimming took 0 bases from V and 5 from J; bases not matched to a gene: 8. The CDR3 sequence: CASSEATGGPLETQYF. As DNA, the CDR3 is TGTGCCAGCAGTGAAGCGACGGGGGGGCCTTTGGAGACCCAGTACTTC.

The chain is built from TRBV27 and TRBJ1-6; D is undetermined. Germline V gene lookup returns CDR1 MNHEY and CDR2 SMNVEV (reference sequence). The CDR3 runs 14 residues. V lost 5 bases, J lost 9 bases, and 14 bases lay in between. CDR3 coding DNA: TGTGCCAGCAGTCCCCTGGTCGAGGGTTCACCCCTCCACTTT. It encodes CASSPLVEGSPLHF.

The CDR3 spells CAWASGGFDTQYF. The CDR3 DNA reads as TGTGCCTGGGCTAGCGGGGGGTTTGATACGCAGTATTTT. The J gene is TRBJ2-3, the V gene TRBV30, with 11 nucleotides matching TRBD2. This CDR3 spans 13 amino acids. V trimming: 5 bases; J trimming: 6 bases; junction bases outside the gene matches: 4. Germline V gene data show CDR1 as GTSNPN and CDR2 as SVGIG (reference sequence).

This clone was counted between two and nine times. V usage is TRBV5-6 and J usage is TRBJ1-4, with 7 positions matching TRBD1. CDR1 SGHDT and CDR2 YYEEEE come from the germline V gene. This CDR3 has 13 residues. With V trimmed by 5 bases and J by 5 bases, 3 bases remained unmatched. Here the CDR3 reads CASRGTVNEKLFF. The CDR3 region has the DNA TGTGCCAGCAGGGGGACAGTCAATGAAAAACTGTTTTTT.

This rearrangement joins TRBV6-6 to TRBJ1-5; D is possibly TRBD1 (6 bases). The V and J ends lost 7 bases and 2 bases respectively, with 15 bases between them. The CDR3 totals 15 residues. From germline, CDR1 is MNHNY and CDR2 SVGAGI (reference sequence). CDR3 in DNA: TGTGCCAGCACCCCATTGAAGGGGGGCAATCAGCCCCAGCATTTT. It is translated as CASTPLKGGNQPQHF.